What follows are 8 T cell receptor beta chains derived from one specimen sequenced in a study of shared clonotypes between healthy human individuals. Sequencing used immunoSEQ multiplex PCR; TCRdb keeps in-frame clones, though not all of them. Counted here are some 2.4 million clones, approximately 93% occurring once; the ten biggest clones make up 0.36%. Sequencing input: naive CD4+ T cells from PBMCs. Subset in this sample: CD45RA+ positively selected. The receptors were sampled from a man younger than 30 in good health. Some clones in this sample may be carry-over from other donors' samples.

This sequence joins TRBV19 and TRBJ1-5; D remains ambiguous. Germline loops: CDR1 LNHDA, CDR2 SQIVND (reference sequence). V lost 5 bases and J lost 2, with 10 bases in between. The CDR3 totals 14 residues. For the CDR3, the DNA is TGTGCCAGTAGTTTCAGGATGGGCAATCAGCCCCAGCATTTT. Its translation: CASSFRMGNQPQHF.

The genes are TRBV2 and TRBJ1-5, with TRBD1 identical over 7 bases. The CDR3 has 15 residues. Germline CDR1 is SNHLY and CDR2 is FYNNEI. The V gene end was trimmed by 6 bases and the J gene end by 3 bases; junction bases not matched to a gene: 8. The CDR3 nucleotides read TGTGCCAGCAGCTCCACAGGGGTCTTCAATCAGCCCCAGCATTTT. It specifies CASSSTGVFNQPQHF.

The chain couples TRBV5-5 to TRBJ2-7; a weak D match, TRBD1 (6 bases). The germline V gene has CDR1 SGHKS and CDR2 YYEKEE (reference sequence). This CDR3 has 14 amino acids. Trimming took 1 base from V and 5 from J, leaving 13 bases between them. The CDR3 reads CASSLRRGSDEQYF. In DNA form, the CDR3 reads TGTGCCAGCAGCTTGCGCAGGGGCTCAGACGAGCAGTACTTC. Together with reference TRBV5-5 and TRBJ2-7, the CDR3 gives the full variable domain: DAGVTQSPTHLIKTRGQQVTLRCSPISGHKSVSWYQQVLGQGPQFIFQYYEKEERGRGNFPDRFSARQFPNYSSELNVNALLLGDSALYLCASSLRRGSDEQYFGPGTRLTVT.

The chain couples TRBV6-5 to TRBJ2-7; D is unclear. Trimming took 0 bases from V and 7 from J, leaving 13 bases between them. CDR3 length: 14 amino acids. Germline-derived CDR1 and CDR2 are MNHEY and SVGAGI. CDR3 sequence (DNA): TGTGCCAGCAGTTACTCTAGGACCCCCGGGGAGCAGTACTTC. This translates into CASSYSRTPGEQYF.

The rearrangement links TRBV19 to TRBJ2-1; D unresolved. Germline V gene sequence: CDR1 LNHDA, CDR2 SQIVND (reference sequence). The CDR3 totals 15 residues. V lost 3 bases and J lost 12, with 21 bases in between. In DNA form, the CDR3 reads TGTGCCAGTAGTATTCAAGGCCTTGGGCACGGGTTGCAGTTCTTC. This translates into CASSIQGLGHGLQFF.

This clone was counted a few times. V gene TRBV5-1 combines with J gene TRBJ1-2, with D tentatively TRBD1 (6 bases). The length of the CDR3 is 14 residues. Per germline, CDR1 SGHRS and CDR2 YFSETQ. The V and J ends lost 4 bases and 4 bases respectively, with 14 bases between them. The CDR3, as DNA: TGCGCCAGCAGCCTCCAACAGGGACCCTATGGCTACACCTTC. Amino acid sequence: CASSLQQGPYGYTF.

This chain connects TRBV29-1 to TRBJ2-2; D ambiguous. Germline-derived CDR1 and CDR2 are SQVTM and ANQGSEA. The length of the CDR3 is 15 residues. DNA of the CDR3: TGCAACGTCCCAAAGCTAGGAATAAACACCGGGGAGCTGTTTTTT. Its protein product is CNVPKLGINTGELFF.

The chain carries TRBV2 and TRBJ2-3; D is possibly TRBD2 (6 bases). CDR3 length equals 12 residues. Germline V CDR1 and CDR2: SNHLY, FYNNEI. The germline V and J ends were trimmed by 8 bases and 4 bases, with 10 bases remaining between them. The DNA for the CDR3 is TGTGCCAGCCGGGAGTTCGCAGATACGCAGTATTTT. Translation: CASREFADTQYF.